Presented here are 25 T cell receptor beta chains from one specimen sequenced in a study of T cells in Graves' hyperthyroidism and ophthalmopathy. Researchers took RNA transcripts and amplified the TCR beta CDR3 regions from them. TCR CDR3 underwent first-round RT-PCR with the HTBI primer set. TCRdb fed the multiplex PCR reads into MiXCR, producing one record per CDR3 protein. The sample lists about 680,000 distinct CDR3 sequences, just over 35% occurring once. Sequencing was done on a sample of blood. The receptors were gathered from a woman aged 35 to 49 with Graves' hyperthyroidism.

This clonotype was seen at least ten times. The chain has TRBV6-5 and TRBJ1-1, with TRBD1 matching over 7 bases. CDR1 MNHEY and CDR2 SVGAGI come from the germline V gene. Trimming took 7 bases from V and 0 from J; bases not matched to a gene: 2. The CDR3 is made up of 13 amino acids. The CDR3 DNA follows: TGTGCCAGCACCGACAGGGTGAACACTGAAGCTTTCTTT. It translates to CASTDRVNTEAFF.

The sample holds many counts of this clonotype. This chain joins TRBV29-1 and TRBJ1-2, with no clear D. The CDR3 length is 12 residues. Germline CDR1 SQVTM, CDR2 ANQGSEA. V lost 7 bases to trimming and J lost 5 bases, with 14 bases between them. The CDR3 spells CSAGGREYGYTF. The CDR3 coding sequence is TGCAGCGCCGGAGGGAGGGAATATGGCTACACCTTC.

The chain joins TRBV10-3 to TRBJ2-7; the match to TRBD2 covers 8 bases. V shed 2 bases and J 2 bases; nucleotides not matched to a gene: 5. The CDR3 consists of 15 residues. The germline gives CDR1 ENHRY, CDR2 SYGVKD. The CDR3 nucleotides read TGTGCCATCAGTGAGCCCAGCGGGGGCACCTACGAGCAGTACTTC. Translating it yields CAISEPSGGTYEQYF.

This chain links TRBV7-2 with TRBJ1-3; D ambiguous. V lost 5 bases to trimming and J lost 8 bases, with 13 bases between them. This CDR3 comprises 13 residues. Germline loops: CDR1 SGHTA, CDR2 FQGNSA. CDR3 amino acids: CASSENYGYTIYF. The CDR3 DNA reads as TGTGCCAGCAGCGAGAACTATGGCTACACCATATATTTT.

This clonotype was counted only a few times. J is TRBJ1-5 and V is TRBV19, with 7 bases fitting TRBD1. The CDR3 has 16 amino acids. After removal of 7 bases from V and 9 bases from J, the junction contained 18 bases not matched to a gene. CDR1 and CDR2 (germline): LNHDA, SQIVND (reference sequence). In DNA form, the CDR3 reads TGTGCCAGTACCTCACCTGGGGGACAGTTGGGTCGGCCCCAGCATTTT. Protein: CASTSPGGQLGRPQHF.

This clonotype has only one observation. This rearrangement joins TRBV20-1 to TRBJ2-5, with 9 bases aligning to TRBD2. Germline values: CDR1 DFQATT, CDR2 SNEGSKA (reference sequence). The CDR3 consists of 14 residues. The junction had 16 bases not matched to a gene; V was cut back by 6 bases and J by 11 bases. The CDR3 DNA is TGCAGTGCCTTGACTAGCGGAGGGGCAGATACGCAGTACTTC. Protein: CSALTSGGADTQYF.

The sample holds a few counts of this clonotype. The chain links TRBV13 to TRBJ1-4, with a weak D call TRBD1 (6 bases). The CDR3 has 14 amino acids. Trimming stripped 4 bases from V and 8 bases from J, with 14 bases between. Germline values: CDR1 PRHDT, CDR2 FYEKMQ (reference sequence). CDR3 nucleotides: TGTGCCAGCAGCTCGGAGGGGGGGCGCGAAAAACTGTTTTTT. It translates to CASSSEGGREKLFF.

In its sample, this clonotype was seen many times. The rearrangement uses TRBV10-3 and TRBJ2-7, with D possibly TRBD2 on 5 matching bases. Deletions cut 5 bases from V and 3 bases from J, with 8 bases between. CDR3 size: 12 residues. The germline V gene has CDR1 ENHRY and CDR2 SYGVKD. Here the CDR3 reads CAISWTRYEQYF. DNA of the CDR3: TGTGCCATCAGTTGGACTCGCTACGAGCAGTACTTC.

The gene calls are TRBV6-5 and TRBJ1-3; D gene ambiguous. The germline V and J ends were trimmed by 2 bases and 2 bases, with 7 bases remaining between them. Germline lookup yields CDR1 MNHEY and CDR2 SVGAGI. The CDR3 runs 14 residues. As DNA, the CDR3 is TGTGCCAGCAGTTACAGTTTTACTGGAAACACCATATATTTT. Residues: CASSYSFTGNTIYF.

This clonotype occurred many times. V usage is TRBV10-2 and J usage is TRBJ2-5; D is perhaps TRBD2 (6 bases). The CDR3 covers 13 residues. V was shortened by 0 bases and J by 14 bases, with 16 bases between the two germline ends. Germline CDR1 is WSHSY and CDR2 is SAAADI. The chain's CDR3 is CASSESEEGPLYF. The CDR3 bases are TGCGCCAGCAGTGAGTCGGAGGAGGGGCCCCTATACTTC.

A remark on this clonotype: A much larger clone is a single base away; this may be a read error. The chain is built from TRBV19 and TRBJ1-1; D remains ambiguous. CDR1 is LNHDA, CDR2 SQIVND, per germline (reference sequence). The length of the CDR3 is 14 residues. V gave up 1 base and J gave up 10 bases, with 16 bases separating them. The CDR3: CASSIARSGPGAFF. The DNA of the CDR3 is TGTGCCAGTAGTATAGCCAGGTCAGGTCCTGGAGCTTTCTTT.

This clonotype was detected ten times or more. This CDR3 reads CASSERGETQYF. CDR3 DNA: TGTGCCAGCAGTGAACGCGGGGAGACCCAGTACTTC. The rearrangement links TRBV2 to TRBJ2-5; TRBD2 might be the D (5 bases). V dropped 2 bases and J dropped 5 bases, with 6 bases sitting between them. CDR1 is SNHLY, CDR2 FYNNEI, per germline. The length of the CDR3 is 12 residues.

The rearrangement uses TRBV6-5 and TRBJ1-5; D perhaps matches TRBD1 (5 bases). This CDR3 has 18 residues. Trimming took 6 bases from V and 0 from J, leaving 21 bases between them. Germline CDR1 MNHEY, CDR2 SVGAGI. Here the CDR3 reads CASSPRGVHLYSNQPQHF. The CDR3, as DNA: TGTGCCAGCAGCCCACGGGGGGTCCACCTTTATAGCAATCAGCCCCAGCATTTT.

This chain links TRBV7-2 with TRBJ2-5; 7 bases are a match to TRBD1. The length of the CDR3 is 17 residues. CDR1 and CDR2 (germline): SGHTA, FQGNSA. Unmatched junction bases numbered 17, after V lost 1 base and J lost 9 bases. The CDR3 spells CASSLDGVTGDRKAQYF. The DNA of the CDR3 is TGTGCCAGCAGCTTAGATGGGGTAACAGGGGATCGGAAGGCCCAGTACTTC.

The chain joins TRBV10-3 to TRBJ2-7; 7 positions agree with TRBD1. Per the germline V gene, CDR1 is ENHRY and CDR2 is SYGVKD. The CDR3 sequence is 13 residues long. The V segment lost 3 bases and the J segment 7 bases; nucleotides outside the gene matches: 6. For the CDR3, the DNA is TGTGCCATCAGTGACCCCGACAGGGCGGAGCAGTACTTC. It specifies CAISDPDRAEQYF.

Here the CDR3 DNA reads TGTGCCAGCAGCGGGGGCATAGGGAACACTGAAGCTTTCTTT. It specifies CASSGGIGNTEAFF. The chain is built from TRBV2 and TRBJ1-1; D possibly corresponds to TRBD1 (6 bases). Germline CDR1 is SNHLY and CDR2 is FYNNEI. The CDR3 is 14 amino acids. Trimming shortened V by 6 bases and J by 1 base, and 12 bases separated the two germline ends.

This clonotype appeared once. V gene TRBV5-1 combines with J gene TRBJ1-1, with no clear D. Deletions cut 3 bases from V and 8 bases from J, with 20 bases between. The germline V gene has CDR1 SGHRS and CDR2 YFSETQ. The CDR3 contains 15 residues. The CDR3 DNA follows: TGCGCCAGCAGCTGCCCCCCGGACGGCCGGGCGGAAGCTTTCTTT. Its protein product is CASSCPPDGRAEAFF.

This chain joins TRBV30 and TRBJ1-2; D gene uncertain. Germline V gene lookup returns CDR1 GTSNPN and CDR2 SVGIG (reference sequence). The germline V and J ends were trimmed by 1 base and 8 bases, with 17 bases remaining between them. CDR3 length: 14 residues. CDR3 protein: CAWSARTFSRGYTF. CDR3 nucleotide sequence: TGTGCCTGGAGTGCCCGGACGTTCTCTCGGGGCTACACCTTC.

In nucleotides, the CDR3 is TGTGCCAGCAGCCCTCTCCGGGACAGGGTCTCTGGCTACACCTTC. Translation gives CASSPLRDRVSGYTF. V and J are TRBV11-2 and TRBJ1-2; TRBD1 matches 9 bases. Trimming at V came to 5 bases and at J to 7 bases, leaving 11 bases not matched to a gene. Germline CDR1 reads SGHAT; CDR2 reads FQNNGV. The CDR3 has 15 amino acids.

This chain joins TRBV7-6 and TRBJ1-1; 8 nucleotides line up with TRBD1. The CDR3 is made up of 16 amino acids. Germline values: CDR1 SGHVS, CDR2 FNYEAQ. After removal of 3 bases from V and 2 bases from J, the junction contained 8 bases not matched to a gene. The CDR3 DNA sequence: TGTGCCAGCAGCTTCATGCCGACAGGGGCTAACACTGAAGCTTTCTTT. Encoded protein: CASSFMPTGANTEAFF.

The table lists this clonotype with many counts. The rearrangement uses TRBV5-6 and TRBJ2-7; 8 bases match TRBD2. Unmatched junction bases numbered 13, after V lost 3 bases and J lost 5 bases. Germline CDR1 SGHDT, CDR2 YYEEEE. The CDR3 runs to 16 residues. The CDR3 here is CASSSPSGLALHEQYF. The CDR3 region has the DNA TGTGCCAGCAGCTCGCCGTCAGGACTAGCCCTTCACGAGCAGTACTTC.

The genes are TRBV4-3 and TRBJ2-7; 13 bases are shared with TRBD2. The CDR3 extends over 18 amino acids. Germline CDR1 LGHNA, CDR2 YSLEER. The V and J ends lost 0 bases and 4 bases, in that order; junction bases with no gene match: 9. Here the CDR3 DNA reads TGCGCCAGCAGCCAAGATAGGACTAGCGGGGGCGGAGGTTACGAGCAGTACTTC. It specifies CASSQDRTSGGGGYEQYF.

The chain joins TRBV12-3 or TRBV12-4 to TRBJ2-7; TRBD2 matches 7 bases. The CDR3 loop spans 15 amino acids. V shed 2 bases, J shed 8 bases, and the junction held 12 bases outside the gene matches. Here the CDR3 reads CASSLTGGGPLKQYF. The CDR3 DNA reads TGTGCCAGCAGTTTAACGGGCGGGGGACCCTTGAAGCAGTACTTC.

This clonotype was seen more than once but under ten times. CDR3 in DNA: TGCGCCAGCAGCCAAGTGCCAGACAGAAACACCATATATTTT. Translating it yields CASSQVPDRNTIYF. The chain joins TRBV4-1 to TRBJ1-3; D gene uncertain. V was cut by 1 base and J by 5 bases, with 9 bases left in between. This CDR3 has 14 residues. CDR1 and CDR2 from the germline V gene are MGHRA and YSYEKL.

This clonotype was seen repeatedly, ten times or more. The CDR3 nucleotides are TGTGCCAGCAGTTCAGTAGCGGGGGCGGGAGAGACCCAGTACTTC. Its translation is CASSSVAGAGETQYF. The gene calls are TRBV6-5 and TRBJ2-5; TRBD2 matches at 9 bases. From germline, CDR1 is MNHEY and CDR2 SVGAGI. This CDR3 is 15 amino acids long. With 4 bases clipped from V and 4 bases from J, the junction kept 7 bases outside the gene matches.